This T cell receptor beta chain derives from a study of PD-L1 blockade in urothelial cancer (dated by TCRdb to the late 2010s). At the level of the whole study: All patients started therapy in about 2014 and received atezolizumab 1,200 mg intravenously every 3 weeks. About 90% of the 29 patients were identified as males with urothelial cancer of bladder origin, and a prior smoking history was reported by 18 of 29 patients. Patients had an ECOG performance status of 0 or 1 and had received between 0 and 3 prior chemotherapy regimens. Blood samples were analyzed at two time points: 3 weeks after treatment start (second dose) and 6 weeks after treatment start. Blood samples yielded a median of 141,255 T cells and tens of thousands of unique TCRs, with median clonality about 0.08. The study was an exploratory multi-omic analysis of somatic, immune and clinical correlates of response to PD-L1 blockade with atezolizumab in urothelial cancer. Pretreatment tumor samples, along with matched peripheral blood serially collected before and after atezolizumab treatment, were subjected to TCR sequencing. Durable clinical benefit was defined as a progression-free survival longer than 6 months, and TCR features were additionally tested against progression-free survival and overall survival. In the same patients, pretreatment tumors underwent whole exome sequencing and RNA sequencing in addition to TCR sequencing. Eight to ten patients achieved durable clinical benefit and approximately 20 did not. Pretreatment blood TCR-seq was available for twenty-nine patients, at least one posttreatment blood collection was obtained for 25 or so patients, and tumor TCR-seq was available for 25 or so patients.

What the work shows at the level of the full study, not this receptor alone: Improved progression-free and overall survival was found to be associated with pretreatment peripheral blood TCR clonality below the median. Among patients with durable benefit, tumor-associated TCR clones showed greater expansion in peripheral blood 3 weeks after treatment started (n ≈ 20, p = 0.022). Because the sample size was small (n ≈ 29) and many of the analyses were exploratory, the results are meant to be hypothesis-generating.

To note about this clone: Its cognate antigen has yet to be identified. No per-base quality is available; no much larger clone lies one base away.

To estimate absolute template abundance from read counts, synthetic TCR analog templates were spiked into each PCR. Using the immunoSEQ assay, TCRbeta CDR3 regions were amplified from genomic DNA with bias-controlled V and J gene primers. Rearranged TCRbeta segments were sequenced at approximately 20X coverage. In the paper's pipeline: Clustering was used to correct sequencing errors, and CDR3s were annotated against IMGT to assign V, D and J genes. Out-of-frame and stop-codon sequences were excluded, and only productive TCRbeta rearrangements were used in downstream analyses. Clonality was computed as one minus Shannon entropy normalized by the log of the number of unique productive sequences. Fisher's exact test with Benjamini-Hochberg correction, at a threshold of adjusted p below 0.01, was used to find clones that differed between time points or between blood and tumor. The table was pulled from immuneACCESS by TCRdb, which kept in-frame rearrangements only. Such tables lose some clones; where checked, under half of the loss comes from unresolved V genes, and the rest has no known cause. V, J and clone size were drawn from that table, and D and trimming were deduced from the DNA. Within this sample are almost 30,000 clones, with approximately 87% of them counted one time only. The top ten hold 2.5% to 3.5% of the sample.

Inclusive of the bounding cysteine and phenylalanine, the CDR3 is 16 residues long. Only CDR3 DNA remains: 48 bases, in frame from the first base. V and J lose 3 bases and 4 bases, and a span of 18 bases separates them. Sequences SGHAT (CDR1) and FQNNGV (CDR2) are obtained from the germline V gene. The cohort comprised 29 patients with locally advanced or metastatic urothelial carcinoma treated at Memorial Sloan Kettering on a trial protocol. Peripheral blood mononuclear cells were collected pretreatment and during treatment, with between 1 and 8 total time points obtained per patient. The Qiagen DNeasy Blood extraction kit was used to purify genomic DNA from total PBMCs and from tumor samples. PBMCs were collected pretreatment and during treatment, and were isolated and stored as previously described.

This TCR was sampled from a man aged 45-60 years with urothelial cancer. Recombination linked TRBV11-2 to TRBJ2-5, and TRBD1 may be the D gene, going by 5 matching bases. This material consisted of PBMCs, taken around atezolizumab (anti-PD-L1) treatment. For the CDR3, the sequence is CASSFNGRAAVETQYF. In nucleotide form, the sequence is TGTGCCAGCAGCTTTAATGGCAGGGCGGCTGTAGAGACCCAGTACTTC.